This T cell receptor beta chain was sequenced in a study of T cells in Graves' hyperthyroidism and ophthalmopathy. Across the whole study: Peripheral blood was secured at the point of initial diagnosis, before any treatment.

Researchers defined stable Graves' hyperthyroidism as no ophthalmopathy progression within 18 months. Diagnosis relied on clinical symptoms, serum thyroxine and TRAb, thyroid ultrasound and orbital computed tomography. The CDR3 spans 16 residues. Germline V CDR1 and CDR2: DFQATT, SNEGSKA (reference sequence). TCR beta CDR3 sequences were amplified from RNA transcripts. TCR CDR3 underwent first-round RT-PCR with the HTBI primer set. Using its own MiXCR run on the multiplex PCR reads, TCRdb lists one record per CDR3 protein. The profile covers more than 500,000 distinct CDR3 sequences, with roughly 15% appearing a single time and 14% taken by the ten largest. This clonotype was counted at least ten times. Mismatch with germline at one junction end may stem from a read error.

This chain uses TRBV20-1 with TRBJ2-2, with D perhaps TRBD1 (5 bases). This TCR was sampled from a woman in her 40s with Graves' hyperthyroidism. Sequencing input: blood. For the CDR3, the DNA is TGCAGTGCCAGAGAGGTTTTCGGGCAGGGAACCGGGGAGCTGTTTTTT. Protein: CSAREVFGQGTGELFF.